This passage covers 29 T cell receptor beta chains from one sample sequenced in a study of T cell responses to AZD1222 COVID-19 vaccine. Measured with immunoSEQ multiplex PCR; TCRdb has only the in-frame clones, and not every one. This repertoire shows 150,000 to 160,000 clones, under 95% found once; its top ten account for under 20%. The specimen comprised peripheral blood, sampled on day 0 of AZD1222 vaccination. The source is an adult in good health.

The V gene is TRBV29-1, the J gene TRBJ1-3; D is ambiguous. The CDR3 has 10 amino acids. Deletions cut 5 bases from V and 7 bases from J, with 6 bases between. CDR1 and CDR2 from the germline V gene are SQVTM and ANQGSEA. Here the CDR3 reads CSVLGNTIYF. CDR3 bases: TGCAGCGTTCTCGGGAACACCATATATTTT.

The rearrangement joins TRBV5-1 to TRBJ1-2; 10 nucleotides align to TRBD1. Trimming took 5 bases from V and 6 from J; bases not matched to a gene: 4. The CDR3 runs 13 residues. Germline V lookup: CDR1 SGHRS, CDR2 YFSETQ. The CDR3 DNA is TGCGCCAGCAGTCGAGGGACAGGGGATGGCTACACCTTC. This encodes CASSRGTGDGYTF.

This sequence joins TRBV7-9 and TRBJ2-3; D is ambiguous. Per germline, CDR1 SEHNR and CDR2 FQNEAQ (reference sequence). CDR3 size: 16 residues. Deletions cut 5 bases from V and 4 bases from J, with 19 bases between. In DNA form, the CDR3 reads TGTGCCAGCAGCCCACCGGGCGTCTTCTCTGCAGATACGCAGTATTTT. Translation: CASSPPGVFSADTQYF.

The gene calls are TRBV30 and TRBJ2-2, with D tentatively TRBD1 (5 bases). CDR1 and CDR2 (germline): GTSNPN, SVGIG (reference sequence). The V end was cut by 2 bases, the J end by 5 bases, with 24 bases between. CDR3 size: 18 residues. As DNA, the CDR3 is TGTGCCTGGAGTAATACAAGGGGTGGTTATCTTCGGACCGGGGAGCTGTTTTTT. Translation: CAWSNTRGGYLRTGELFF.

This rearrangement joins TRBV6-5 to TRBJ2-2; D is unresolved. The CDR3 contains 11 residues. The V gene lost 10 bases and the J gene lost 2 bases, with 5 bases spanning the gap. Germline assignment: CDR1 MNHEY and CDR2 SVGAGI. The CDR3 loop is CATSNTGELFF. CDR3 coding DNA: TGTGCCACTTCTAACACCGGGGAGCTGTTTTTT.

The gene calls are TRBV19 and TRBJ2-4; 8 bases are shared with TRBD2. The junction had 7 bases not matched to a gene; V was cut back by 3 bases and J by 0 bases. This CDR3 is 17 amino acids long. Germline V gene data show CDR1 as LNHDA and CDR2 as SQIVND (reference sequence). The CDR3 region is CASSISGGVGAKNIQYF. As DNA, the CDR3 is TGTGCCAGTAGTATCTCCGGGGGGGTTGGAGCCAAAAACATTCAGTACTTC. Drawing the rest from reference TRBV19 and TRBJ2-4, the complete variable domain is DGGITQSPKYLFRKEGQNVTLSCEQNLNHDAMYWYRQDPGQGLRLIYYSQIVNDFQKGDIAEGYSVSREKKESFPLTVTSAQKNPTAFYLCASSISGGVGAKNIQYFGAGTRLSVL.

The chain couples TRBV28 to TRBJ2-1; 7 bases fit TRBD2. From germline, CDR1 is MDHEN and CDR2 SYDVKM. This CDR3 is 15 amino acids long. V lost 2 bases to trimming and J lost 3 bases; unmatched junction nucleotides: 4. This CDR3 reads CASSLMAGVYNEQFF. Written as DNA, the CDR3 is TGTGCCAGCAGTTTAATGGCGGGGGTCTACAATGAGCAGTTCTTC. Filled out from reference TRBV28 and TRBJ2-1, the complete variable domain reads DVKVTQSSRYLVKRTGEKVFLECVQDMDHENMFWYRQDPGLGLRLIYFSYDVKMKEKGDIPEGYSVSREKKERFSLILESASTNQTSMYLCASSLMAGVYNEQFFGPGTRLTVL.

The CDR3 nucleotides read TGTGCCAGCAGCCAAATGTTGAACACTGAAGCTTTCTTT. This sequence encodes CASSQMLNTEAFF. The chain couples TRBV3-1 (or the pseudogene TRBV3-2) to TRBJ1-1; D uncertain. Per germline, CDR1 LGHDT and CDR2 YNNKEL (reference sequence). V gave up 2 bases and J gave up 0 bases, with 4 bases separating them. The CDR3 has 13 amino acids.

The CDR3 DNA sequence: TGTGCCAGCAGCAAAGGGGGGAGTGTATCCTATAATTCACCCCTCCACTTT. Its protein is CASSKGGSVSYNSPLHF. The chain combines TRBV7-6 with TRBJ1-6; weak D call: TRBD1 (6 bases). The V end was cut by 5 bases, the J end by 1 base, with 15 bases between. This CDR3 is 17 amino acids long. CDR1 and CDR2 (germline): SGHVS, FNYEAQ.

The rearrangement uses TRBV5-4 and TRBJ1-1, with D maybe TRBD1 (6 bases). Germline loops: CDR1 SGHNT, CDR2 YYREEE (reference sequence). The CDR3 has 15 amino acids. Trimming took off 1 base at V and 1 base at J, with 11 bases between the two ends. CDR3 DNA sequence: TGTGCCAGCAGCTTGTTCGCAGGGGCGAACACTGAAGCTTTCTTT. Amino acids: CASSLFAGANTEAFF. Full variable domain (rest looked up from reference TRBV5-4 and TRBJ1-1): ETGVTQSPTHLIKTRGQQVTLRCSSQSGHNTVSWYQQALGQGPQFIFQYYREEENGRGNFPPRFSGLQFPNYSSELNVNALELDDSALYLCASSLFAGANTEAFFGQGTRLTVV.

The chain links TRBV30 to TRBJ2-1; tentatively, D is TRBD2 (5 bases). V was pared by 6 bases and J by 0 bases, with 18 bases between. CDR1 is GTSNPN and CDR2 is SVGIG in the germline V gene (reference sequence). The length of the CDR3 is 16 residues. Here the CDR3 reads CACHRILGSSYNEQFF. The CDR3 bases are TGTGCCTGTCACCGGATATTGGGGAGCTCCTACAATGAGCAGTTCTTC.

CDR3 loop: CASRGGTGEQYF. The CDR3 region has the DNA TGCGCCAGCAGGGGGGGGACGGGTGAGCAGTACTTC. J is TRBJ2-7 and V is TRBV5-1; 7 nucleotides agree with TRBD2. With V trimmed by 5 bases and J by 7 bases, 6 bases remained unmatched. The CDR3 sequence is 12 residues long. CDR1 and CDR2 from the germline V gene are SGHRS and YFSETQ.

The rearrangement uses TRBV2 and TRBJ1-1; 7 nucleotides match TRBD1. The CDR3 spans 13 residues. V dropped 4 bases and J dropped 5; count of bases not matched to a gene: 4. Germline V gives CDR1 SNHLY, CDR2 FYNNEI. CDR3 sequence (DNA): TGTGCCAGCAGTGTAGGGGGCGGAACTGAAGCTTTCTTT. Translating it yields CASSVGGGTEAFF. The variable domain in full, with the rest retrieved from reference TRBV2 and TRBJ1-1, is EPEVTQTPSHQVTQMGQEVILRCVPISNHLYFYWYRQILGQKVEFLVSFYNNEISEKSEIFDDQFSVERPDGSNFTLKIRSTKLEDSAMYFCASSVGGGTEAFFGQGTRLTVV.

The genes are TRBV19 and TRBJ1-5, with D possibly TRBD1 on 6 matching bases. The germline V gene has CDR1 LNHDA and CDR2 SQIVND (reference sequence). The CDR3 is made up of 14 amino acids. V lost 5 bases to trimming and J lost 2 bases, with 10 bases between them. Here the CDR3 reads CASSANRGNQPQHF. In DNA, the CDR3 is TGTGCCAGTAGTGCGAACAGGGGCAATCAGCCCCAGCATTTT. Supplemented by reference TRBV19 and TRBJ1-5, the full variable domain reads DGGITQSPKYLFRKEGQNVTLSCEQNLNHDAMYWYRQDPGQGLRLIYYSQIVNDFQKGDIAEGYSVSREKKESFPLTVTSAQKNPTAFYLCASSANRGNQPQHFGDGTRLSIL.

The genes are TRBV3-1 (or the pseudogene TRBV3-2) and TRBJ1-5; possibly TRBD1 for D (5 bases). CDR1 LGHDT and CDR2 YNNKEL come from the germline V gene (reference sequence). Trimming cost V 3 bases and J 8 bases, with 17 bases left between them. The CDR3 has 15 residues. The CDR3: CASSHQAGNFKPQHF. The CDR3 DNA is TGTGCCAGCAGCCACCAGGCAGGGAACTTCAAGCCCCAGCATTTT.

This chain joins TRBV5-4 and TRBJ2-7; 10 bases align to TRBD1. V lost 4 bases to trimming and J lost 5 bases; unmatched junction nucleotides: 9. The CDR3 runs to 15 residues. The V gene's germline CDR1 is SGHNT and CDR2 YYREEE (reference sequence). CDR3 DNA: TGTGCCAGCAGCAAATGGACAGGGGGTTCCGACGAGCAGTACTTC. Encoded protein: CASSKWTGGSDEQYF. The full variable domain, rest sourced from reference TRBV5-4 and TRBJ2-7, is ETGVTQSPTHLIKTRGQQVTLRCSSQSGHNTVSWYQQALGQGPQFIFQYYREEENGRGNFPPRFSGLQFPNYSSELNVNALELDDSALYLCASSKWTGGSDEQYFGPGTRLTVT.

This clone was counted a single time. The DNA for the CDR3 is TGTGCCAGCTTCGACAGGGAGAGTTTTGGCTACACCTTC. Translated, it gives CASFDRESFGYTF. The V gene is TRBV2, the J gene TRBJ1-2; 7 bases are a match to TRBD1. V shed 8 bases, J shed 7 bases, and the junction held 10 bases outside the gene matches. The CDR3 spans 13 residues. CDR1 SNHLY and CDR2 FYNNEI come from the germline V gene. The whole variable domain, filled in from reference TRBV2 and TRBJ1-2, reads EPEVTQTPSHQVTQMGQEVILRCVPISNHLYFYWYRQILGQKVEFLVSFYNNEISEKSEIFDDQFSVERPDGSNFTLKIRSTKLEDSAMYFCASFDRESFGYTFGSGTRLTVV.

This clone was observed a single time. The chain carries TRBV7-9 and TRBJ1-2; maybe TRBD1 (6 bases). The length of the CDR3 is 12 residues. Trimming stripped 5 bases from V and 8 bases from J, with 12 bases between. Germline loops: CDR1 SEHNR, CDR2 FQNEAQ (reference sequence). The CDR3 region is CASSDGTIGYTF. In DNA, the CDR3 is TGTGCCAGCAGCGACGGGACAATCGGCTACACCTTC.

The rearrangement uses TRBV5-1 and TRBJ1-1, with D tentatively TRBD1 (5 bases). Germline values: CDR1 SGHRS, CDR2 YFSETQ. The V end was cut by 5 bases, the J end by 5 bases, with 19 bases between. CDR3 length equals 15 residues. The CDR3 protein is CASSPPGGGTTEAFF. The CDR3 nucleotides are TGCGCCAGCAGTCCCCCGGGGGGGGGAACGACTGAAGCTTTCTTT.

The chain joins TRBV6-2 or TRBV6-3 to TRBJ2-1; D is unclear. Germline CDR1 is MNHEY and CDR2 is SVGEGT. The length of the CDR3 is 12 residues. V was cut by 1 base and J by 4 bases, with 2 bases left in between. Here the CDR3 DNA reads TGTGCCAGCAGTTACTTTTACAATGAGCAGTTCTTC. Encoded protein: CASSYFYNEQFF.

The V call is TRBV27, the J call TRBJ1-2; 8 bases align to TRBD1. The junction had 5 bases not matched to a gene; V was cut back by 4 bases and J by 1 base. The CDR3 is 15 amino acids. Germline V gives CDR1 MNHEY, CDR2 SMNVEV (reference sequence). In nucleotides, the CDR3 is TGTGCCAGCAGTTCTTACACAGGGGGTAACTATGGCTACACCTTC. It specifies CASSSYTGGNYGYTF.

The chain carries TRBV7-9 and TRBJ2-7, with 7 nucleotides matching TRBD2. CDR3 length: 14 residues. Trimming took 0 bases from V and 7 from J; bases not matched to a gene: 6. Germline lookup yields CDR1 SEHNR and CDR2 FQNEAQ (reference sequence). This chain's CDR3 is CASSLAREAGEQYF. The CDR3 DNA reads as TGTGCCAGCAGCTTAGCAAGGGAAGCGGGGGAGCAGTACTTC.

The V and J genes are TRBV27 and TRBJ2-7, with 7 nucleotides matching TRBD1. Losses at the gene ends were 9 bases for V and 3 bases for J; bases not matched to a gene: 8. This CDR3 is built from 13 residues. Germline CDR1 MNHEY, CDR2 SMNVEV (reference sequence). CDR3 in amino acids: CASGTVLSYEQYF. DNA of the CDR3: TGTGCCAGTGGGACAGTCCTGAGCTACGAGCAGTACTTC.

V gene TRBV30 combines with J gene TRBJ1-1; tentative D call: TRBD1 (5 bases). V lost 2 bases and J 7 bases, leaving 20 bases between the germline ends. The CDR3 sequence is 15 residues long. CDR1 is GTSNPN and CDR2 is SVGIG in the germline V gene (reference sequence). For the CDR3, the DNA is TGTGCCTGGAGTCGGACCGGGGCGAGTCTCGTTGAAGCTTTCTTT. The encoded protein is CAWSRTGASLVEAFF.

The gene calls are TRBV6-5 and TRBJ2-5; a possible D gene is TRBD2 (6 bases). This CDR3 comprises 11 residues. Germline V gene data show CDR1 as MNHEY and CDR2 as SVGAGI. The V gene lost 7 bases and the J gene lost 5 bases, with 8 bases spanning the gap. The CDR3 sequence: CASKSGETQYF. CDR3 in DNA: TGTGCCAGCAAGAGCGGGGAGACCCAGTACTTC.

The rearrangement joins TRBV7-2 to TRBJ2-7, with 7 positions matching TRBD1. The CDR3 has 15 residues. Per germline, CDR1 SGHTA and CDR2 FQGNSA. V lost 5 bases to trimming and J lost 3 bases; unmatched junction nucleotides: 10. CDR3 in DNA: TGTGCCAGCAGCCCCTTCGGGACAGTCAGCTACGAGCAGTACTTC. It specifies CASSPFGTVSYEQYF. Full variable domain (remainder filled in from reference TRBV7-2 and TRBJ2-7): GAGVSQSPSNKVTEKGKDVELRCDPISGHTALYWYRQSLGQGLEFLIYFQGNSAPDKSGLPSDRFSAERTGGSVSTLTIQRTQQEDSAVYLCASSPFGTVSYEQYFGPGTRLTVT.

This chain connects TRBV9 to TRBJ2-5; 8 nucleotides agree with TRBD2. This CDR3 is 17 amino acids long. The V gene's germline CDR1 is SGDLS and CDR2 YYNGEE. With V trimmed by 5 bases and J by 0 bases, 12 bases remained unmatched. The CDR3 sequence is CASSTFGGASYQETQYF. In nucleotides, the CDR3 is TGTGCCAGCAGTACATTCGGGGGGGCCTCGTACCAAGAGACCCAGTACTTC. Variable domain in full (rest from reference TRBV9 and TRBJ2-5): DSGVTQTPKHLITATGQRVTLRCSPRSGDLSVYWYQQSLDQGLQFLIQYYNGEERAKGNILERFSAQQFPDLHSELNLSSLELGDSALYFCASSTFGGASYQETQYFGPGTRLLVL.

This clone was seen only a few times. This chain links TRBV3-1 (or the pseudogene TRBV3-2) with TRBJ2-7; maybe TRBD2 (5 bases). The CDR3 extends over 14 amino acids. Germline V gives CDR1 LGHDT, CDR2 YNNKEL (reference sequence). V was pared by 4 bases and J by 2 bases, with 12 bases between. The CDR3: CASSPSLGTYEQYF. The CDR3 DNA sequence: TGTGCCAGCAGCCCTAGCCTAGGTACCTACGAGCAGTACTTC.

In this sample, this clone turned up once. The gene calls are TRBV7-2 and TRBJ2-7; either TRBD1 or TRBD2 may fit D (5 bases each). Looked up from germline, CDR1 is SGHTA and CDR2 is FQGNSA. The V end was cut by 1 base, the J end by 6 bases, with 16 bases between. The CDR3 covers 15 residues. The DNA of the CDR3 is TGTGCCAGCAGCTTAGGGGGGTACGCTTGGGGCGAGCAGTACTTC. This gives the protein CASSLGGYAWGEQYF.